One sample yielded the 20 T cell receptor beta chains listed below, sequenced in a study of shared clonotypes between healthy human individuals. The table came from immunoSEQ multiplex PCR; TCRdb's copy has only in-frame clones and leaves some out. The sample has some 530,000 clones; approximately 78% are singletons. The sequenced sample consisted of PBMCs. The source of these receptors is a woman aged 40 to 50 in good health. Some clones in this sample may be carry-over from other donors' samples.

There are a few counts of this clone. The chain links TRBV18 to TRBJ2-5, with TRBD2 identical over 9 bases. The length of the CDR3 is 15 residues. The germline V gene has CDR1 KGHSH and CDR2 LQKENI. With V trimmed by 4 bases and J by 5 bases, 8 bases remained unmatched. CDR3 protein: CASSLSSGITETQYF. For the CDR3, the DNA is TGTGCCAGCTCACTGTCTAGCGGGATAACTGAGACCCAGTACTTC. Together with reference TRBV18 and TRBJ2-5, the CDR3 gives the full variable domain: NAGVMQNPRHLVRRRGQEARLRCSPMKGHSHVYWYRQLPEEGLKFMVYLQKENIIDESGMPKERFSAEFPKEGPSILRIQQVVRGDSAAYFCASSLSSGITETQYFGPGTRLLVL.

CDR3 bases: TGTGCCAGCAGCGACAGGGGAGACTATGGCTACACCTTC. Protein: CASSDRGDYGYTF. This chain uses TRBV7-3 with TRBJ1-2; 8 bases align to TRBD1. The CDR3 has 13 amino acids. After removal of 5 bases from V and 3 bases from J, the junction contained 2 bases not matched to a gene. Germline CDR1 and CDR2: SGHTA and FQGTGA.

The rearrangement links TRBV6-5 to TRBJ2-7; 8 nucleotides agree with TRBD1. V gave up 0 bases and J gave up 7 bases; unmatched junction bases: 8. Germline CDR1 reads MNHEY; CDR2 reads SVGAGI. CDR3 length: 15 amino acids. CDR3 coding DNA: TGTGCCAGCAGTTACTCCGGGACAGGACTTAGGGAGCAGTACTTC. Protein product: CASSYSGTGLREQYF.

The rearrangement joins TRBV13 to TRBJ2-5; D perhaps matches TRBD2 (5 bases). V was trimmed by 4 bases and J by 8 bases, leaving 17 bases between them. This CDR3 contains 14 residues. Germline CDR1 reads PRHDT; CDR2 reads FYEKMQ (reference sequence). CDR3 nucleotides: TGTGCCAGCAGCTCCCGACCCGGGGTGGGCACCCAGTACTTC. Translating gives CASSSRPGVGTQYF. Full variable domain (rest looked up from reference TRBV13 and TRBJ2-5): AAGVIQSPRHLIKEKRETATLKCYPIPRHDTVYWYQQGPGQDPQFLISFYEKMQSDKGSIPDRFSAQQFSDYHSELNMSSLELGDSALYFCASSSRPGVGTQYFGPGTRLLVL.

The chain has TRBV9 and TRBJ2-3; perhaps TRBD2 as D (5 bases). The germline CDR1 and CDR2 sequences are SGDLS and YYNGEE. The CDR3 extends over 13 amino acids. V lost 4 bases, J lost 4 bases, and 10 bases lay in between. CDR3 sequence: CASSKDSPDTQYF. The CDR3 nucleotides are TGTGCCAGCAGCAAGGACTCGCCAGATACGCAGTATTTT.

This chain joins TRBV6-5 and TRBJ2-2; D is possibly TRBD2 (6 bases). The V gene lost 6 bases and the J gene lost 0 bases, with 8 bases spanning the gap. This CDR3 spans 14 amino acids. Germline lookup yields CDR1 MNHEY and CDR2 SVGAGI. This CDR3 reads CASRSGANTGELFF. CDR3 DNA sequence: TGTGCCAGCAGATCGGGGGCGAACACCGGGGAGCTGTTTTTT.

This clone has just a few counts. This chain joins TRBV29-1 and TRBJ1-1; no clear D. Trimming shortened V by 6 bases and J by 1 base, and 12 bases separated the two germline ends. CDR3 length: 13 amino acids. Germline V gene lookup returns CDR1 SQVTM and CDR2 ANQGSEA. The CDR3: CSVSWAENTEAFF. CDR3 bases: TGCAGCGTCTCCTGGGCCGAGAACACTGAAGCTTTCTTT.

The CDR3 sequence is CSAEGTSGRITDTQYF. For the CDR3, the DNA is TGCAGCGCCGAGGGGACTAGCGGGAGAATTACAGATACGCAGTATTTT. The rearrangement links TRBV29-1 to TRBJ2-3; 14 bases are a match to TRBD2. V shed 7 bases, J shed 3 bases, and the junction held 9 bases outside the gene matches. Germline values: CDR1 SQVTM, CDR2 ANQGSEA. The CDR3 totals 16 residues.

This chain links TRBV6-6 with TRBJ1-2; 8 bases map to TRBD1. With 4 bases clipped from V and 4 bases from J, the junction kept 8 bases outside the gene matches. The germline V gene encodes CDR1 MNHNY and CDR2 SVGAGI (reference sequence). This CDR3 comprises 15 residues. The CDR3 nucleotides read TGTGCCAGCAGTTTTGGAAGGGACAGGCTCTATGGCTACACCTTC. This codes for CASSFGRDRLYGYTF.

This chain links TRBV7-2 with TRBJ1-1; D gene ambiguous. Germline CDR1 SGHTA, CDR2 FQGNSA. The CDR3 loop spans 14 amino acids. V was pared by 1 base and J by 3 bases, with 9 bases between. The DNA of the CDR3 is TGTGCCAGCAGCTTAGTGGTAGGGTACACTGAAGCTTTCTTT. This encodes CASSLVVGYTEAFF.

The rearrangement links TRBV10-1 to TRBJ2-7, with no clear D. V was cut by 0 bases and J by 1 base, with 7 bases left in between. The V gene's germline CDR1 is WNHNN and CDR2 SYGVQD (reference sequence). The CDR3 has 14 residues. The CDR3 DNA reads TGCGCCAGCAGTGAGTCAGGGCAGTCCTACGAGCAGTACTTC. Its protein product is CASSESGQSYEQYF.

The chain couples TRBV28 to TRBJ1-4; D remains unclear. The V end was cut by 7 bases, the J end by 0 bases, with 9 bases between. The CDR3 is 14 amino acids. Germline assignment: CDR1 MDHEN and CDR2 SYDVKM. Written as DNA, the CDR3 is TGTGCCAGCACCTCACATGCAACTAATGAAAAACTGTTTTTT. This codes for CASTSHATNEKLFF.

This clone was picked up a small number of times. This chain links TRBV28 with TRBJ1-5; D not resolved. Germline assignment: CDR1 MDHEN and CDR2 SYDVKM. The CDR3 is made up of 14 amino acids. Trimming removed 6 bases at V and 4 bases at J, with 13 bases between. The CDR3: CASSPRRPNQPQHF. The CDR3 DNA sequence: TGTGCCAGCAGCCCCAGACGGCCGAATCAGCCCCAGCATTTT.

The chain recombines TRBV11-3 with TRBJ2-2; 10 nucleotides match TRBD1. The CDR3 length is 15 residues. Germline values: CDR1 SGHNT, CDR2 YENEEA. The junction had 5 bases not matched to a gene; V was cut back by 5 bases and J by 5 bases. In DNA, the CDR3 is TGTGCCAGCAGCCCGCGGACAGGGGGAACCGGGGAGCTGTTTTTT. Encoded protein: CASSPRTGGTGELFF.

V gene TRBV27 combines with J gene TRBJ2-1, with 7 bases aligning to TRBD2. V lost 1 base and J lost 7; bases outside the gene matches: 1. Germline V gene lookup returns CDR1 MNHEY and CDR2 SMNVEV (reference sequence). The CDR3 loop spans 13 amino acids. The CDR3 region has the DNA TGTGCCAGCAGTTTATGGGGGGGGAATGAGCAGTTCTTC. It is translated as CASSLWGGNEQFF.

As regards this clone: Other DNA variants within this sample encode the same CDR3. The chain recombines TRBV9 with TRBJ2-5, with D hard to call. Per the germline V gene, CDR1 is SGDLS and CDR2 is YYNGEE. The CDR3 loop spans 13 amino acids. V lost 0 bases to trimming and J lost 2 bases, with 5 bases between them. The CDR3 bases are TGTGCCAGCAGCGTAGGTTTTCAAGAGACCCAGTACTTC. Its protein is CASSVGFQETQYF.

The rearrangement joins TRBV28 to TRBJ2-5; possibly TRBD2 for D (5 bases). The J call may be incorrect, as the DNA end agrees better with TRBJ2-7. CDR1 is MDHEN, CDR2 SYDVKM, per germline. The CDR3 has 14 amino acids. The CDR3 protein is CASSFNRTPYEQYF. The CDR3 region has the DNA TGTGCCAGCAGTTTTAATAGGACTCCCTACGAGCAGTACTTC.

V and J are TRBV6-5 and TRBJ2-7; D not certain. The CDR3 has 13 amino acids. Trimming removed 2 bases at V and 3 bases at J, with 8 bases between. The germline V gene has CDR1 MNHEY and CDR2 SVGAGI. The CDR3 is CASSYNRIYEQYF. The CDR3 DNA is TGTGCCAGCAGTTACAACAGAATCTACGAGCAGTACTTC.

The chain employs TRBV7-3 and TRBJ2-7; 7 positions agree with TRBD2. The germline V gene encodes CDR1 SGHTA and CDR2 FQGTGA. The CDR3 is 13 amino acids. V gave up 8 bases and J gave up 6 bases; unmatched junction bases: 10. Here the CDR3 reads CASRGAGETEQYF. The CDR3 region has the DNA TGTGCCAGCCGAGGGGCGGGAGAGACCGAGCAGTACTTC.

This clone occurred a few times. This chain uses TRBV11-2 with TRBJ2-2, with D hard to call. CDR1 and CDR2 (germline): SGHAT, FQNNGV. The CDR3 length is 13 residues. The V gene lost 0 bases and the J gene lost 4 bases, with 3 bases spanning the gap. CDR3 sequence reads: CASSLDVTGELFF. The CDR3 nucleotides are TGTGCCAGCAGCTTAGACGTCACCGGGGAGCTGTTTTTT.